A selection of T cell receptor beta chains follows, all from one sample in a study of blood T cell repertoires in COVID-19. TCRdb's copy holds only in-frame clones and misses some; the assay was immunoSEQ multiplex PCR. The sample consists of approximately 150,000 clones, roughly 90% of them appearing once. The sequencing input was peripheral blood. The source is a woman in her forties or fifties with acute or convalescent COVID-19. Both conserved end residues are part of each CDR3. Each record gives: J gene, D gene, V gene, clone size, CDR3 DNA, CDR3 protein. The D gene is left open where the match is weak. Size is omitted from some rows. Given values are once, few, many or a class for expanded clones.

j_gene: TRBJ2-1
d_gene: TRBD2
v_gene: TRBV4-2
abundance: NA
CDR3nt: TGTGCCAGCAGTCCCGTTAGCGGGAGCGGGGGGGCCTACAATGAGCAGTTCTTC
CDR3aa: CASSPVSGSGGAYNEQFF

j_gene: TRBJ2-7
d_gene: NA
v_gene: TRBV29-1
abundance: once
CDR3nt: TGCAGCGTTGAAGATCGAGCATTTAGCTCCTACGAGCAGTACTTC
CDR3aa: CSVEDRAFSSYEQYF

j_gene: TRBJ2-7
d_gene: TRBD2
v_gene: TRBV7-3
abundance: NA
CDR3nt: TGTGCCAGCAGCTTAAAGCCCTCCGGGACTAGCGGGAGTAAGCCCCCCTACGAGCAGTACTTC
CDR3aa: CASSLKPSGTSGSKPPYEQYF

j_gene: TRBJ2-7
d_gene: TRBD2
v_gene: TRBV25-1
abundance: NA
CDR3nt: TGTGCCAGCAGAGGACTAGCGGGTTCCGAGGGCTACGAGCAGTACTTC
CDR3aa: CASRGLAGSEGYEQYF

j_gene: TRBJ2-7
d_gene: TRBD1
v_gene: TRBV11-2
abundance: NA
CDR3nt: TGTGCCAGCAGCCTCAAACCGGGACAGGGGACCTACGAGCAGTACTTC
CDR3aa: CASSLKPGQGTYEQYF

j_gene: TRBJ2-1
d_gene: NA
v_gene: TRBV20-1
abundance: NA
CDR3nt: TGCAGTGTGTCCAGGGTCGATGAGCAGTTCTTC
CDR3aa: CSVSRVDEQFF

j_gene: TRBJ1-2
d_gene: TRBD1
v_gene: TRBV2
abundance: NA
CDR3nt: TGTGCCAGCAGTATGGACAGGGGGCGTGGCTACACCTTC
CDR3aa: CASSMDRGRGYTF

j_gene: TRBJ2-3
d_gene: NA
v_gene: TRBV27
abundance: once
CDR3nt: TGTGCCAGCAGTGCCCAGACAGCTAGCACAGATACGCAGTATTTT
CDR3aa: CASSAQTASTDTQYF

j_gene: TRBJ1-1
d_gene: NA
v_gene: TRBV19
abundance: NA
CDR3nt: TGTGCCAGTAGAGAGCTCGGGGACACTGAAGCTTTCTTT
CDR3aa: CASRELGDTEAFF

j_gene: TRBJ2-1
d_gene: TRBD2
v_gene: TRBV5-1
abundance: once
CDR3nt: TGCGCCAGCAGCGTACCAGGACTAGAATTTGGTGAGCAGTTCTTC
CDR3aa: CASSVPGLEFGEQFF

j_gene: TRBJ1-1
d_gene: NA
v_gene: TRBV4-1
abundance: NA
CDR3nt: TGCGCCAGCAGCTACCGGTCGGTGAACACTGAAGCTTTCTTT
CDR3aa: CASSYRSVNTEAFF

j_gene: TRBJ1-1
d_gene: NA
v_gene: TRBV29-1
abundance: NA
CDR3nt: TGCAGCGTTGACAGGGCCCTGAACACTGAAGCTTTCTTT
CDR3aa: CSVDRALNTEAFF

j_gene: TRBJ2-2
d_gene: TRBD1
v_gene: TRBV25-1
abundance: few
CDR3nt: TGTGCCAGCAGTGGGACTCCGGGACAGGGAAGAACCGGGGAGCTGTTTTTT
CDR3aa: CASSGTPGQGRTGELFF

j_gene: TRBJ1-1
d_gene: NA
v_gene: TRBV3-1/TRBV3-2
abundance: few
CDR3nt: TGTGCCAGCAGCACCCCCGGGACATCCCCCGAGGGTGAAGCTTTCTTT
CDR3aa: CASSTPGTSPEGEAFF

j_gene: TRBJ1-1
d_gene: NA
v_gene: TRBV5-1
abundance: NA
CDR3nt: TGCGCCAGCAGCCGGGTTTTTAGGTCGGACACTGAAGCTTTCTTT
CDR3aa: CASSRVFRSDTEAFF

j_gene: TRBJ1-3
d_gene: NA
v_gene: TRBV6-4
abundance: NA
CDR3nt: TGTGCCAGCAGTGACGGAGACAGGTTCAGCTCTGGAAACACCATATATTTT
CDR3aa: CASSDGDRFSSGNTIYF

j_gene: TRBJ1-2
d_gene: NA
v_gene: TRBV6-5
abundance: NA
CDR3nt: TGTGCCAGCAGTTACTTAGCTAAGACAGTAAACTATGGCTACACCTTC
CDR3aa: CASSYLAKTVNYGYTF

j_gene: TRBJ1-3
d_gene: NA
v_gene: TRBV25-1
abundance: NA
CDR3nt: TGTGCCAGCAGTGACCTCAGGAACTTAGCGGGAAACACCATATATTTT
CDR3aa: CASSDLRNLAGNTIYF

j_gene: TRBJ1-4
d_gene: NA
v_gene: TRBV6-5
abundance: NA
CDR3nt: TGTGCCAGCAGTTACGGCGGGTCAACTAATGAAAAACTGTTTTTT
CDR3aa: CASSYGGSTNEKLFF

j_gene: TRBJ2-3
d_gene: NA
v_gene: TRBV7-2
abundance: NA
CDR3nt: TGTGCCAGCAGCTTAGACGGGAGAACCACAGATACGCAGTATTTT
CDR3aa: CASSLDGRTTDTQYF

j_gene: TRBJ2-1
d_gene: NA
v_gene: TRBV5-1
abundance: NA
CDR3nt: TGCGCCAGCAGCCCAACCTCGGACTGGAGCTCCTACAATGAGCAGTTCTTC
CDR3aa: CASSPTSDWSSYNEQFF

j_gene: TRBJ2-5
d_gene: TRBD2
v_gene: TRBV24-1
abundance: NA
CDR3nt: TGTGCCACCAGTGATTTAAGCGGGAGCTACCAAGAGACCCAGTACTTC
CDR3aa: CATSDLSGSYQETQYF

j_gene: TRBJ2-1
d_gene: NA
v_gene: TRBV6-4
abundance: NA
CDR3nt: TGTGCCAGCAGTTCCCTCCTGAGGGGGAGCTCCTACAATGAGCAGTTCTTC
CDR3aa: CASSSLLRGSSYNEQFF

j_gene: TRBJ1-6
d_gene: NA
v_gene: TRBV9
abundance: NA
CDR3nt: TGTGCCAGCAGCCCTAGGGGGGGAGTTGGTTCACCCCTCCACTTT
CDR3aa: CASSPRGGVGSPLHF

j_gene: TRBJ2-7
d_gene: NA
v_gene: TRBV28
abundance: NA
CDR3nt: TGTGCCAGCAGTTCCTCGCGGAGTATAGGGTACTTC
CDR3aa: CASSSSRSIGYF